In this sample, the clone carrying this T cell receptor beta chain turned up once. The data were taken from a study of blood T cell repertoires in COVID-19. V shed 5 bases and J shed 4 bases, with 12 bases lying between them. CDR1 and CDR2 (germline): LNHDA, SQIVND (reference sequence). The length of the CDR3 is 13 residues. Method: immunoSEQ multiplex PCR; TCRdb's copy keeps in-frame clones and lacks some. This table has about 200,000 clones, under 90% appearing once. The sample comprised PBMCs or T cells enriched from blood (not recorded which). The chain couples TRBV19 to TRBJ2-7; D might be TRBD1 (5 bases). The receptor was isolated from a woman aged 50 to 60 with acute COVID-19. CDR3 nucleotides: TGTGCCAGTAGTGACAGATTTTTTTACGAGCAGTACTTC. Translation gives CASSDRFFYEQYF.